This TCR beta chain was captured in a study of cytomegalovirus exposure and HLA in healthy donors. The study, taken as a whole, reports: Associated with cytomegalovirus, according to the listing, were approximately 160 TCR beta chains. Compared with the roughly 700-donor mean, an Asian-associated ancestry cluster reportedly had fewer N-insertions, according to a later analysis.

Trimming cost V 5 bases and J 8 bases; bases outside gene matches: 11. The CDR3 loop spans 15 amino acids. Germline-derived CDR1 and CDR2 are LNHNV and YYDKDF (reference sequence). Amplification used 60 Vbeta primers and 13 Jbeta primers. Using immunoSEQ multiplex PCR, the repertoire was profiled, and TCRdb retains in-frame clones only, with some absent. The repertoire includes 150,000 to 200,000 clones, over 65% of them detected once, and around 3% sits in the top ten. In regard to this clone: Antigen specificity is unknown.

Sequenced material: PBMCs. The receptor's source is a middle-aged woman in good health and CMV-seropositive. The V call is TRBV15, the J call TRBJ1-4; TRBD1 matches at 7 bases. CDR3 region: CATSGLPTGNEKLFF. Written as DNA, the CDR3 is TGTGCCACCAGCGGACTTCCGACAGGGAACGAAAAACTGTTTTTT.